This TCR beta chain was sequenced in a study of regulatory T cells in long-lasting Graves disease. Researchers made TCR beta libraries by using iRepertoire HTBI primers and running Arm-PCR on CDR3 regions. Using its own MiXCR run on the multiplex PCR reads, TCRdb lists one record per CDR3 protein. The data contain about 540,000 distinct CDR3 sequences, 13% of them singletons. Documented time point: newly diagnosed GD, antithyroid drugs for less than 3 months. From RNA extracted from PBMCs, the TCR library was made. This clonotype was observed at least ten times. V lost 2 bases, J lost 4 bases, and 18 bases lay in between. The CDR3 length is 16 residues. Germline V CDR1 and CDR2: MNHNS, SASEGT. The sample was also reused in another study, on T cells in Graves' hyperthyroidism and ophthalmopathy.

The chain has TRBV6-1 and TRBJ2-7; D uncertain. This receptor was identified in a man aged 25 to 45 with Graves disease. The source material was peripheral blood mononuclear cells (PBMCs), sampled at new diagnosis, from a patient treated with antithyroid drugs. The CDR3 coding sequence is TGTGCCAGCAGTGAATGGTGGGTTACCGCGGCTTACGAGCAGTACTTC. This sequence encodes CASSEWWVTAAYEQYF.